The entry that follows covers one TCR beta chain sequence. Profiled with immunoSEQ multiplex PCR; TCRdb holds only in-frame clones, not every one. The sample lists some 83,000 clones, around 84% occurring once. CDR3 length: 17 residues. The V segment lost 5 bases and the J segment 6 bases; nucleotides outside the gene matches: 13. Germline CDR1 is MDHEN and CDR2 is SYDVKM. This specimen comes from a study of blood T cell repertoires in COVID-19. The receptor was isolated from a man at least 80 years old with active or convalescent COVID-19. The sequenced material came from peripheral blood. This chain links TRBV28 with TRBJ2-3; 11 positions agree with TRBD2. In DNA form, the CDR3 reads TGTGCCAGCAGTGGACCTCATAGCGGGGGGGCCCGGGATACGCAGTATTTT. Its protein is CASSGPHSGGARDTQYF.